The rows below give T cell receptor beta chains drawn from one sample of a study of blood T cell repertoires in COVID-19. Some clones are missing from TCRdb's copy, which holds only in-frame ones; the method was immunoSEQ multiplex PCR. The repertoire holds under 450,000 clones, with 81% as singletons. The sample consisted of peripheral blood. Receptors originate from a human donor with acute or convalescent COVID-19. The donor label of this sample is uncertain. Each CDR3 is given with its conserved first and last residue. A D gene is named only where the DNA matches it firmly. Rows give clone size only sometimes, using once, few, many, or a class for an expanded clone.

>TRBJ1-2|-|TRBV14|TRBD1
TGTGCCAGCAGCCAACTACAGGGGAGCGGCTACACCTTC
CASSQLQGSGYTF
>TRBJ2-3|once|TRBV30|TRBD2
TGTGCCTGGAGTGTACTCGGGAGGGCCCTTTTCACAGATACGCAGTATTTT
CAWSVLGRALFTDTQYF
>TRBJ2-5|-|TRBV10-3|-
TGTGCCATCAGTGGGGGACTTTCCAAAGAGACCCAGTACTTC
CAISGGLSKETQYF
>TRBJ2-1|-|TRBV7-8|TRBD2
TGTGCCAGCAGCTTGTTAAGCGGGAGGGAGACCAATGAGCAGTTCTTC
CASSLLSGRETNEQFF
>TRBJ1-1|few|TRBV30|TRBD1
TGTGCCTGGACCGTGGAGGGCAGGGGGCGCATGAACACTGAAGCTTTCTTT
CAWTVEGRGRMNTEAFF
>TRBJ1-1|once|TRBV5-1|-
TGCGCCAGCAGCCGAGGAACGAGGGCTGAAGCTTTCTTT
CASSRGTRAEAFF
>TRBJ2-2|-|TRBV6-5|-
TGTGCCAGCAGTAAGCAGGGATTGGACACCGGGGAGCTGTTTTTT
CASSKQGLDTGELFF
>TRBJ2-7|-|TRBV18|-
TGTGCCAGCTCACCAGTGCGGGACAGCACCTACGAGCAGTACTTC
CASSPVRDSTYEQYF
>TRBJ1-1|-|TRBV5-5|-
TGTGCCAGCAGCACCTCAGGGAACACTGAAGCTTTCTTT
CASSTSGNTEAFF
>TRBJ1-5|-|TRBV18|-
TGTGCCAGCTCAATCGGGACACCGGAAAGCAATCAGCCCCAGCATTTT
CASSIGTPESNQPQHF
>TRBJ1-2|once|TRBV6-5|-
TGTGCCAGCAGGCCTTTCCAGGGTGTTGGTGGCTACACCTTC
CASRPFQGVGGYTF
>TRBJ2-7|few|TRBV6-1|-
TGTGCCAGCAGTGAACAGGCCTACGAGCAGTACTTC
CASSEQAYEQYF
>TRBJ2-5|-|TRBV11-2|TRBD2
TGTGCCAGCAGCCTCGTCCCCGGCGGGAGGTTCGAGACCCAGTACTTC
CASSLVPGGRFETQYF
>TRBJ2-5|few|TRBV7-9|TRBD2
TGTGCCAGCAGCCCAGGGAGCGGGGGGGCTGTTGAGACCCAGTACTTC
CASSPGSGGAVETQYF
>TRBJ1-1|-|TRBV5-1|-
TGCGCCAGCAGCCGGTCACTGACAGGCGGGTCTGAAGCTTTCTTT
CASSRSLTGGSEAFF
>TRBJ2-4|-|TRBV29-1|TRBD1
TGCAGCGTCGGACAGGGGTACACCAAAAACATTCAGTACTTC
CSVGQGYTKNIQYF
>TRBJ2-1|-|TRBV6-5|TRBD2
TGTGCCAGCATTTGGGGGACTAGCGGGATAAATGAGCAGTTCTTC
CASIWGTSGINEQFF
>TRBJ1-3|-|TRBV30|-
TGTGCCTGGAGTGCCAGGGTTGGAAACACCATATATTTT
CAWSARVGNTIYF
>TRBJ2-2|-|TRBV18|-
TGTGCCAGCTCACTTACCCAGGGTTTGGGCACCGGGGAGCTGTTTTTT
CASSLTQGLGTGELFF
>TRBJ2-4|-|TRBV6-5|-
TGTGCCAGCCAACAGCGGCTAGCCAAAAACATTCAGTACTTC
CASQQRLAKNIQYF
>TRBJ2-4|-|TRBV14|TRBD1
TGTGCCAGCAGCCAAGCTGTGACAGGGGGCTTGGGGGCCAAAAACATTCAGTACTTC
CASSQAVTGGLGAKNIQYF
>TRBJ2-3|-|TRBV11-2|-
TGTGCCAGCAGCTTAGCGGAGCCTAGCACAGATACGCAGTATTTT
CASSLAEPSTDTQYF
>TRBJ2-3|-|TRBV5-6|-
TGTGCCAGCAGCCCTGGATCGGGTGGGGCTGGGACAGATACGCAGTATTTT
CASSPGSGGAGTDTQYF
>TRBJ2-3|-|TRBV4-2|TRBD2
TGTGCCAGCAGCCAAGCCTCTTCTAGCGGGAGTTTCACAGATACGCAGTATTTT
CASSQASSSGSFTDTQYF
>TRBJ1-1|-|TRBV27|TRBD1
TGTGCCAGCAGTCCGGGACAGGGCGGAAAGTCTGAAGCTTTCTTT
CASSPGQGGKSEAFF
>TRBJ1-2|-|TRBV12-1|-
TGTGCCAGCAGGCCCTCCCCCCTCGGACAGGGAATACAGGGCTACACCTTC
CASRPSPLGQGIQGYTF
>TRBJ2-5|-|TRBV15|-
TGTGCCACCAGCAGAGGCAGGGGCGGGACCCAGTACTTC
CATSRGRGGTQYF
>TRBJ2-7|once|TRBV5-1|TRBD1
TGCGCCAGCGACAGGGTTGGCAGCGAGCAGTACTTC
CASDRVGSEQYF
>TRBJ2-3|-|TRBV10-3|-
TGTGCCATCAGTAACAGTGATACGCAGTATTTT
CAISNSDTQYF
>TRBJ2-5|-|TRBV6-5|TRBD1
TGTGCCAGCAGTCCCCTTCCGGGACAGCTTGAGTACTTC
CASSPLPGQLEYF
>TRBJ1-1|-|TRBV10-3|-
TGTGCCATCAGCACGGGACAAAAGAACACTGAAGCTTTCTTT
CAISTGQKNTEAFF
>TRBJ2-3|-|TRBV24-1|TRBD2
TGTGCCACCAGTGATTCCCTCGGACTAGCGAGCACAGATACGCAGTATTTT
CATSDSLGLASTDTQYF
>TRBJ2-1|-|TRBV6-6|-
TGTGCCAGCAGTTATGGCCAGGGGGGCGAGCAGTTCTTC
CASSYGQGGEQFF
>TRBJ2-1|-|TRBV2|-
TGTGCCAGCACCCGAAAAGGGAGGGTACAGGGTGGTAATGAGCAGTTCTTC
CASTRKGRVQGGNEQFF
>TRBJ1-1|-|TRBV29-1|TRBD1
TGCAGCGCGATTAGTGGACAGGGTGGACCTGAAGCTTTCTTT
CSAISGQGGPEAFF
>TRBJ2-5|-|TRBV13|TRBD1
TGTGCCAGCAGCTTGGGACAGGGGTGGGGGACCCAGTACTTC
CASSLGQGWGTQYF
>TRBJ1-2|-|TRBV24-1|TRBD1
TGTGCCACCAGTGATTTAGGGGGCGTTAGAAACTATGGCTACACCTTC
CATSDLGGVRNYGYTF
>TRBJ2-7|-|TRBV5-1|TRBD1
TGCGCCAGCAGCTTACCCGGGACAGGGTATTCTGAGCAGTACTTC
CASSLPGTGYSEQYF
>TRBJ2-3|-|TRBV5-4|TRBD2
TGTGCCAGCAGCTTGCCACTAGCGGGAGAGGTAGATACGCAGTATTTT
CASSLPLAGEVDTQYF
>TRBJ2-6|-|TRBV3-1/TRBV3-2|-
TGTGCCAGCACTGGAGGACCTGGGGCCAACGTCCTGACTTTC
CASTGGPGANVLTF
>TRBJ2-1|-|TRBV5-1|-
TGCGCCAGCAGCTTGGCCAAACCTTCCCTACCGTTCTTC
CASSLAKPSLPFF
>TRBJ1-1|-|TRBV18|TRBD1
TGTGCCAGCTCAACAGGGGGGTTATTTGAGGCTTTCTTT
CASSTGGLFEAFF
>TRBJ1-2|-|TRBV6-5|TRBD1
TGTGCCAGCAGTCGGGACAGGGACGTCTATGGCTACACCTTC
CASSRDRDVYGYTF
>TRBJ1-2|once|TRBV5-1|-
TGCGCCAGCAGCCGCGGGGACGGAGCCAATTACTATGGCTACACCTTC
CASSRGDGANYYGYTF
>TRBJ2-7|-|TRBV5-1|TRBD1
TGCGCCAGCAGCACCTCCGGGACAGCCTACGAGCAGTACTTC
CASSTSGTAYEQYF
>TRBJ1-2|-|TRBV4-2|-
TGTGCCAGCAGCCAAGATCGGGTGGGGAGCTATGGCTACACCTTC
CASSQDRVGSYGYTF
>TRBJ1-5|-|TRBV12-3/TRBV12-4|-
TGTGCCAGCAGTCGGAGAGGGAATCAGCCCCAGCATTTT
CASSRRGNQPQHF